The clone carrying this T cell receptor (beta chain) was detected only a few times. This sample was included in a study of blood T cell repertoires in COVID-19. At the level of the study: Samples representing acute and convalescent COVID-19 were sourced from the United States, Italy and Spain.

Looked up from germline, CDR1 is MDHEN and CDR2 is SYDVKM. Trimming took 7 bases from V and 1 from J, leaving 14 bases between them. The CDR3 has 15 residues. Data came from immunoSEQ multiplex PCR; TCRdb stores just in-frame clones and leaves some out. This table holds about 220,000 clones, around 84% found once. The sample consisted of peripheral blood. The chain recombines TRBV28 with TRBJ2-4; a possible D gene is TRBD1 (5 bases). The clonotype comes from a man aged 30 to 39 with active or convalescent COVID-19. The CDR3 region is CASNHVRGAKNIQYF. The CDR3 nucleotides read TGTGCCAGCAACCACGTAAGGGGTGCCAAAAACATTCAGTACTTC.